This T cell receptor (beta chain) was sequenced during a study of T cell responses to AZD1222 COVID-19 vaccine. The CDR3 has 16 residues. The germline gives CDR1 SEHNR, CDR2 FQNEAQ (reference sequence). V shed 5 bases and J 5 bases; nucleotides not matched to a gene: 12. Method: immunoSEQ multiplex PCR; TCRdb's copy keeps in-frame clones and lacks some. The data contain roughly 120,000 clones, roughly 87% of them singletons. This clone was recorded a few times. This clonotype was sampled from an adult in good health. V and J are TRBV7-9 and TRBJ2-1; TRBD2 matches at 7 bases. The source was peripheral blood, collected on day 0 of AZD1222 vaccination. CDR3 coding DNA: TGTGCCAGCAGCAAAACCGTGGCGGGGACTAACAATGAGCAGTTCTTC. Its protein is CASSKTVAGTNNEQFF.